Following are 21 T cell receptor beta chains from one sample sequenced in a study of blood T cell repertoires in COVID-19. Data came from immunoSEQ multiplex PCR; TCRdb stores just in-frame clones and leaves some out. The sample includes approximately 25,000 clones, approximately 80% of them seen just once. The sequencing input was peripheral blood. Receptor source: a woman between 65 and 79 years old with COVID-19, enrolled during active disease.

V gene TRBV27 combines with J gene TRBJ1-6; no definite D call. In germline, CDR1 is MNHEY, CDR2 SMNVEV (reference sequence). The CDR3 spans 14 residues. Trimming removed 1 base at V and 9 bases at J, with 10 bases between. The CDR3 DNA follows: TGTGCCAGCAGTTTATATTTGCAGGCTTCACCCCTCCACTTT. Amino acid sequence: CASSLYLQASPLHF.

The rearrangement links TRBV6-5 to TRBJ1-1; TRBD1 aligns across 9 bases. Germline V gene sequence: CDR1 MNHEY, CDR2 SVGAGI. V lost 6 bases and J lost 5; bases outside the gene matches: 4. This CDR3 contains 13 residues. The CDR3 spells CASRWDRVTEAFF. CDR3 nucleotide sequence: TGTGCCAGCAGGTGGGACAGGGTGACTGAAGCTTTCTTT.

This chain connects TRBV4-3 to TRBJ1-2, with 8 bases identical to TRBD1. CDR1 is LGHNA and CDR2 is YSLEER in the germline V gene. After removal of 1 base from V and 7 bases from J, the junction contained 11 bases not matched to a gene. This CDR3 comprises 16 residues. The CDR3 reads CASSQVGGQGAGGYTF. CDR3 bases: TGCGCCAGCAGCCAAGTCGGAGGGCAGGGGGCTGGTGGCTACACCTTC.

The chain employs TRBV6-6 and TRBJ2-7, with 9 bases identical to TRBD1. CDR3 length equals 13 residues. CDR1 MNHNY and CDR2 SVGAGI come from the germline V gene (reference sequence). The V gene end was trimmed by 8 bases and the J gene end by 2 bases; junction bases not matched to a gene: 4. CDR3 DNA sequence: TGTGCCAGCTTGAGGACAGGGGCCTACGAGCAGTACGTC. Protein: CASLRTGAYEQYV.

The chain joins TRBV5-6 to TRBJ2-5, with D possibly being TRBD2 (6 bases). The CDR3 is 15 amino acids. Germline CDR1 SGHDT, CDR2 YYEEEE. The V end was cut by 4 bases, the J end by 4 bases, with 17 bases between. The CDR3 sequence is CASSGPGVEGETQYF. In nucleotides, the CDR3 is TGTGCCAGCAGCGGGCCGGGAGTCGAGGGAGAGACCCAGTACTTC. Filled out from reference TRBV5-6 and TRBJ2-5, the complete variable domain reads DAGVTQSPTHLIKTRGQQVTLRCSPKSGHDTVSWYQQALGQGPQFIFQYYEEEERQRGNFPDRFSGHQFPNYSSELNVNALLLGDSALYLCASSGPGVEGETQYFGPGTRLLVL.

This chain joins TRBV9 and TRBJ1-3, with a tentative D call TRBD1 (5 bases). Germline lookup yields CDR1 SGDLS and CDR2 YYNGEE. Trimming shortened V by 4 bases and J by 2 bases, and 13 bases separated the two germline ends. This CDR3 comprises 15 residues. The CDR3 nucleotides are TGTGCCAGCAGCCCCGGCGGGGGGACTGGAAACACCATATATTTT. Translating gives CASSPGGGTGNTIYF.

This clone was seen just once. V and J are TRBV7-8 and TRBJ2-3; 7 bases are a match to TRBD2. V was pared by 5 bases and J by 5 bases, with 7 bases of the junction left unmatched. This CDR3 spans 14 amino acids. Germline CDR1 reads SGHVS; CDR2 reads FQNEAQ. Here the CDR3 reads CASSRGSGVDTQYF. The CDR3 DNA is TGTGCCAGCAGCAGAGGGAGCGGGGTAGATACGCAGTATTTT.

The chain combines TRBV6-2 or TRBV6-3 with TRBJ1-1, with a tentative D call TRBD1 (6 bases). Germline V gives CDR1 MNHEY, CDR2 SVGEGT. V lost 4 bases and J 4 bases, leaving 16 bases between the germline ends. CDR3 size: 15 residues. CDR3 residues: CASSFGTRGGTEAFF. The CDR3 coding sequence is TGTGCCAGCAGTTTTGGGACACGCGGCGGCACTGAAGCTTTCTTT.

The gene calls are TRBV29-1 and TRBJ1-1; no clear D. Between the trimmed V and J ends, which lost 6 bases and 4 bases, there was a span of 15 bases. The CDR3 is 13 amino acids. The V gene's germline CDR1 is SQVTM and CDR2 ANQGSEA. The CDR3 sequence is CSVVHTRGTEAFF. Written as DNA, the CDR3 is TGCAGCGTCGTTCATACCCGGGGCACTGAAGCTTTCTTT.

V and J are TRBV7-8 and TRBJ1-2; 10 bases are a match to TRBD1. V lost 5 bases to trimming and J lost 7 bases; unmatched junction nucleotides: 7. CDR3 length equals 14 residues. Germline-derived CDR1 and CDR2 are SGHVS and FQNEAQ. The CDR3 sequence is CASSRQGAIGGYTF. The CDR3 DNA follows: TGTGCCAGCAGCCGACAGGGGGCGATTGGTGGCTACACCTTC.

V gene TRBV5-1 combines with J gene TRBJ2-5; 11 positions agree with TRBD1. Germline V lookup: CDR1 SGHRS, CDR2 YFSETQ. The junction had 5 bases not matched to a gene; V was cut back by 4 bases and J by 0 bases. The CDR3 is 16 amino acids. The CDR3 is CASSGGTGGYQETQYF. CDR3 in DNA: TGCGCCAGCAGCGGTGGGACAGGGGGGTACCAAGAGACCCAGTACTTC.

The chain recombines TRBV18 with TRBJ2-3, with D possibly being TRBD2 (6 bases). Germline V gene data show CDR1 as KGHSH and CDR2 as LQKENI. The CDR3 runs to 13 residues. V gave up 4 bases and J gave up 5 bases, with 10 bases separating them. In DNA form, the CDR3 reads TGTGCCAGCTCACGGGGGGTAGTAGATACGCAGTATTTT. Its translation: CASSRGVVDTQYF.

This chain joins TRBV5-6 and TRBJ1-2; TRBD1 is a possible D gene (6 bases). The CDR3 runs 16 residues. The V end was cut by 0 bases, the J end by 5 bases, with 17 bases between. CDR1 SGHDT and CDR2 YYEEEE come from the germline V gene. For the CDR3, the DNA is TGTGCCAGCAGCTTGGGGTTTGGCAGGGGAGAGTATGGCTACACCTTC. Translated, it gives CASSLGFGRGEYGYTF.

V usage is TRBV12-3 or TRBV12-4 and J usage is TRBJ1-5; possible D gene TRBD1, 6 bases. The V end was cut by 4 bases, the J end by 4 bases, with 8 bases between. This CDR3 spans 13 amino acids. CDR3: CASSWTENQPQHF. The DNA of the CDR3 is TGTGCCAGCAGTTGGACAGAAAATCAGCCCCAGCATTTT.

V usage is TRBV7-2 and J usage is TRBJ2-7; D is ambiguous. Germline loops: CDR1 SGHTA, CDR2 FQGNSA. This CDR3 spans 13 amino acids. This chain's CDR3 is CASSLVVGTAPLV. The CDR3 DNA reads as TGTGCCAGCAGCTTAGTGGTGGGCACGGCCCCACTCGTC.

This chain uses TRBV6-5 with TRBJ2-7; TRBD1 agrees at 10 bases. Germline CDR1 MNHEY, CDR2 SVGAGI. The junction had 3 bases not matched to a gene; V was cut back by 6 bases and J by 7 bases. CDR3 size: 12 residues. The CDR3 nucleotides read TGTGCCAGCAGGGTGGGACAGGGGGAGCAGTACTTC. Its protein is CASRVGQGEQYF.

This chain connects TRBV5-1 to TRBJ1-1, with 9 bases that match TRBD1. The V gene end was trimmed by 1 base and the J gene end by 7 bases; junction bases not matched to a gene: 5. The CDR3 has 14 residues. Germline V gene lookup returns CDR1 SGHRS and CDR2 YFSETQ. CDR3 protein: CASSLPMGQGEAFF. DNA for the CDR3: TGCGCCAGCAGCTTGCCCATGGGACAGGGTGAAGCTTTCTTT.

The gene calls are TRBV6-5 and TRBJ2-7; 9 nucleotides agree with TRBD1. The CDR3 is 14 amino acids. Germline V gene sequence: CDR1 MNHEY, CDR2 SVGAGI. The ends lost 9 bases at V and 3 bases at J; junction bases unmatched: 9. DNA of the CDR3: TGTGCCAGTACAGGGGGCTGGGGGTTCTACGAGCAGTACTTC. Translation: CASTGGWGFYEQYF.

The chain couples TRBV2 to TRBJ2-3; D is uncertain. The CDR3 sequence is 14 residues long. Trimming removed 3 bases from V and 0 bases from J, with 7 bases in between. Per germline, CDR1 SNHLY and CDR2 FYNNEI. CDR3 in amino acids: CASSDRWSTDTQYF. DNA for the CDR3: TGTGCCAGCAGTGACAGGTGGAGCACAGATACGCAGTATTTT.

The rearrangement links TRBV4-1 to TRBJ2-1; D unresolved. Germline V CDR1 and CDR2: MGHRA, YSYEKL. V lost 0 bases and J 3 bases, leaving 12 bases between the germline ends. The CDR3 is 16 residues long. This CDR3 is CASSQDSSQYYNEQFF. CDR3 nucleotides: TGCGCCAGCAGCCAAGACAGCTCACAGTACTACAATGAGCAGTTCTTC.

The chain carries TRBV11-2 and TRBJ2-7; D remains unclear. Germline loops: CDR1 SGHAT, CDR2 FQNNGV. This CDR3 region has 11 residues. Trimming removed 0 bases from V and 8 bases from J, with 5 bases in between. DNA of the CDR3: TGTGCCAGCAGCTTAGAGCACAAGCAGTACTTC. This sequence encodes CASSLEHKQYF.